Detailed here is one T cell receptor (beta chain). TCRdb passed the RT-PCR reads through MiXCR, listing each CDR3 protein once. The sample consists of around 82,000 distinct CDR3 sequences, less than 5% of them appearing once. Trimming stripped 4 bases from V and 5 bases from J, with 12 bases between. Per germline, CDR1 SGDLS and CDR2 YYNGEE. This CDR3 contains 13 residues. The sample belongs to a study of patients and donors after allogeneic stem cell transplantation. This chain links TRBV9 with TRBJ1-2; unclear D gene. This TCR came from a human donor who was either an allogeneic HSCT recipient or a stem cell or donor lymphocyte infusion donor (not recorded which). It is not recorded whose cells these are; they may come from a transplant donor. Material for sequencing was blood, either unsorted or a sorted T cell fraction (not recorded which). Here the CDR3 DNA reads TGTGCCAGCAGCTCCCGGGAGCGATATGGCTACACCTTC. It is translated as CASSSRERYGYTF. Using reference TRBV9 and TRBJ1-2 for the parts outside the CDR3, the full variable domain is DSGVTQTPKHLITATGQRVTLRCSPRSGDLSVYWYQQSLDQGLQFLIQYYNGEERAKGNILERFSAQQFPDLHSELNLSSLELGDSALYFCASSSRERYGYTFGSGTRLTVV.